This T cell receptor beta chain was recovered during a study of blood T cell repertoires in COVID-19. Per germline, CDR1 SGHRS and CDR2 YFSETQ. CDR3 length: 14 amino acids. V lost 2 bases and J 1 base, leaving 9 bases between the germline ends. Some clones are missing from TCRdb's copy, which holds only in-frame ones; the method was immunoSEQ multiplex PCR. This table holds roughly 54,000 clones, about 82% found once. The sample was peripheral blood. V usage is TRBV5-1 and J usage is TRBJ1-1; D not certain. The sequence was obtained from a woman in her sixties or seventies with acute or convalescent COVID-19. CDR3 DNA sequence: TGCGCCAGCAGCTTAACAGTGGGGAACACTGAAGCTTTCTTT. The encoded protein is CASSLTVGNTEAFF.